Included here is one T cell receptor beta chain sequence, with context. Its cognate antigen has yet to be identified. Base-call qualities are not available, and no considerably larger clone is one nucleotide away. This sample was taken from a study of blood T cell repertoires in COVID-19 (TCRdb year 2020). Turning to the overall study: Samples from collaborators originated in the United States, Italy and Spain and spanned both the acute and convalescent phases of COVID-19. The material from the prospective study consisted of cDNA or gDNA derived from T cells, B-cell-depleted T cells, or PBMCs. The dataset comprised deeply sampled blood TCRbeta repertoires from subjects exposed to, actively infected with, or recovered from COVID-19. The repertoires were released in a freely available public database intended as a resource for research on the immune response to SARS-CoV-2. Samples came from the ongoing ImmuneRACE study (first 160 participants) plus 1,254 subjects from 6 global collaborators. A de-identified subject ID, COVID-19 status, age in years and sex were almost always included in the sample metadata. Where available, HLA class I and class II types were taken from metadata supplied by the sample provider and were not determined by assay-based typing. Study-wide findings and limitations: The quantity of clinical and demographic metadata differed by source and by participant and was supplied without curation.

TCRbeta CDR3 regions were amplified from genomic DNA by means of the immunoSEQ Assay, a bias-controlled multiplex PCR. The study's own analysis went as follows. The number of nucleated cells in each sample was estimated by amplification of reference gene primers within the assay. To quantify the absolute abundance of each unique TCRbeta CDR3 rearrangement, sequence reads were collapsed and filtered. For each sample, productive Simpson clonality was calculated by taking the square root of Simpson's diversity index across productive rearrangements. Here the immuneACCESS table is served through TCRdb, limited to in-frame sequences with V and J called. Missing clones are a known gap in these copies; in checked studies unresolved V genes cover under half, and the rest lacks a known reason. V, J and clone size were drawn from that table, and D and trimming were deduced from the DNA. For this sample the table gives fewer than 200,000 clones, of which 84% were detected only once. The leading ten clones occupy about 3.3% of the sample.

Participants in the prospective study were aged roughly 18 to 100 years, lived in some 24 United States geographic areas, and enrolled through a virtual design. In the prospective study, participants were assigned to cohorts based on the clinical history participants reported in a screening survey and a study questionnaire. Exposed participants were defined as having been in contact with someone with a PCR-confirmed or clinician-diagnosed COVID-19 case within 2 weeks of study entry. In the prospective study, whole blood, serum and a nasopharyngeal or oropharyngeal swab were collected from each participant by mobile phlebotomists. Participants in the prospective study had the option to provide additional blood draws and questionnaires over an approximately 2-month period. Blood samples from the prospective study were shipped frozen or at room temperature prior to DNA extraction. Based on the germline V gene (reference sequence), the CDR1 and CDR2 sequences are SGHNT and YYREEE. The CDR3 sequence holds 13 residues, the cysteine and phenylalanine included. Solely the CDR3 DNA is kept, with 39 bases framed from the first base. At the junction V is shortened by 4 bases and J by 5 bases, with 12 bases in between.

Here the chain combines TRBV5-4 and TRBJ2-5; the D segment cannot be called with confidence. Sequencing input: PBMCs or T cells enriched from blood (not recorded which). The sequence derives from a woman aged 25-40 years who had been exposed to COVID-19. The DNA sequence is TGTGCCAGCAGCCCCCGCAGTTTCGAGACCCAGTACTTC. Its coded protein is CASSPRSFETQYF.